This T cell receptor beta chain was identified in a study of blood T cell repertoires in COVID-19 (dated by TCRdb to 2020 to 2022). For context, the study as a whole: Samples covering the acute and convalescent phases of COVID-19 were provided by collaborators in the United States, Italy and Spain. The repertoires were released in a freely available public database intended as a resource for research on the immune response to SARS-CoV-2. The material from the prospective study consisted of cDNA or gDNA derived from T cells, B-cell-depleted T cells, or PBMCs. Where available, HLA class I and class II types were taken from metadata supplied by the sample provider and were not determined by assay-based typing. Nearly every sample came with metadata listing a de-identified subject ID, COVID-19 status, age in years and sex. Samples came from the ongoing ImmuneRACE study (first 160 participants) plus 1,254 subjects from 6 global collaborators. The dataset comprised deeply sampled blood TCRbeta repertoires from subjects exposed to, actively infected with, or recovered from COVID-19. Broad study findings and their caveats: Clinical and demographic metadata were provided uncurated, with the amount varying by source and participant.

TCRbeta CDR3 regions were amplified from genomic DNA using the immunoSEQ Assay, a bias-controlled multiplex PCR. The paper's data handling went like this. Within the assay, amplification of reference gene primers was used to estimate how many nucleated cells each sample contained. To quantify the absolute abundance of each unique TCRbeta CDR3 rearrangement, sequence reads were collapsed and filtered. For each sample, productive Simpson clonality was calculated as the square root of Simpson's diversity index across productive rearrangements. The immuneACCESS repertoire file appears here via TCRdb, limited to in-frame rearrangements. These files lack a portion of the clones; in checked studies, under half of the deficit traces to unresolved V genes, and the cause of the others is not known. V and J calls and clone size are as listed in that table; D and trimming were resolved from the DNA. In all, the sample holds fewer than 300,000 clones, and approximately 90% of those were seen once. The ten largest clonotypes hold roughly 6.1% of the sample.

The CDR3 runs 15 amino acids, cysteine and phenylalanine included. Solely the CDR3 DNA is kept, with 45 bases framed from the first base. V is shortened by 3 bases, J by 4 bases, and the region joining them spans 15 bases. Via the germline V gene (reference sequence), CDR1 is WNHNN and CDR2 SYGVQD. One collaborating source in Seattle enrolled patients during active infection and followed them longitudinally through the course of disease. Each collaborating institution followed its own protocols to collect whole blood in K2EDTA tubes. For TCRbeta analysis, collaborator samples were shipped as frozen whole blood, as isolated PBMCs, or as DNA extracted from either sample type. Points on this clone: This clone's antigen is unknown. No clone much larger than this one lies a single base away; base qualities are absent.

The sample comprised peripheral blood. In this chain, TRBV10-1 is recombined with TRBJ2-5; TRBD1 might be the D gene, on 5 matching bases. The sequence derives from a woman aged 45 to 65 with COVID-19, enrolled during active disease. Here the CDR3 is given as CASSDSDRRGETQYF. The DNA sequence is TGCGCCAGCAGTGATTCTGACCGAAGGGGAGAGACCCAGTACTTC.